The 24 T cell receptor beta chains below come from one sample, sequenced in a study of cytomegalovirus exposure and HLA in healthy donors. This PCR relied on a set of 60 Vbeta primers and 13 Jbeta primers. Repertoires were generated with immunoSEQ multiplex PCR, while TCRdb's copy carries only in-frame clones and drops some. The sample has 150,000 to 200,000 clones, under 85% seen once; the top ten hold roughly 4.5%. Input material: PBMCs. The source of these receptors is a man aged 45-65 years in good health and CMV-seropositive.

The genes are TRBV28 and TRBJ1-5; weak D call: TRBD1 (6 bases). Germline V lookup: CDR1 MDHEN, CDR2 SYDVKM. The CDR3 runs to 18 residues. V lost 3 bases to trimming and J lost 3 bases, with 21 bases between them. CDR3 sequence: CASSFRPLRGALNQPQHF. CDR3 DNA sequence: TGTGCCAGCAGTTTCCGACCCCTGCGGGGGGCGCTCAATCAGCCCCAGCATTTT.

The genes are TRBV9 and TRBJ2-3; 9 bases align to TRBD2. V was pared by 4 bases and J by 2 bases, with 5 bases of the junction left unmatched. Looked up from germline, CDR1 is SGDLS and CDR2 is YYNGEE. This CDR3 spans 15 amino acids. In DNA form, the CDR3 reads TGTGCCAGCAGCCCGACTAGCGGCTACACAGATACGCAGTATTTT. Translating gives CASSPTSGYTDTQYF.

The DNA for the CDR3 is TGTGCCAGCAGTGAGGGCCGAGCCTACGAGCAGTACTTC. Protein sequence: CASSEGRAYEQYF. The chain is built from TRBV2 and TRBJ2-7, with D unresolved. The CDR3 has 13 residues. V lost 3 bases and J lost 2, with 8 bases in between. CDR1 is SNHLY and CDR2 is FYNNEI in the germline V gene.

The chain has TRBV5-4 and TRBJ1-4; TRBD1 might be the D (5 bases). The CDR3 sequence is 13 residues long. Trimming left V 2 bases short and J 5 bases short, with 7 bases between. Per the germline V gene, CDR1 is SGHNT and CDR2 is YYREEE (reference sequence). CDR3: CASSFGGNEKLFF. In DNA, the CDR3 is TGTGCCAGCAGCTTCGGGGGGAATGAAAAACTGTTTTTT.

This clone appeared a few times. The V call is TRBV6-5, the J call TRBJ2-7; D remains unclear. The germline V gene encodes CDR1 MNHEY and CDR2 SVGAGI. This CDR3 region has 15 residues. V lost 2 bases and J 0 bases, leaving 11 bases between the germline ends. CDR3 DNA sequence: TGTGCCAGCAGTTACGGCGGAATGGGCTCCTACGAGCAGTACTTC. Its protein is CASSYGGMGSYEQYF.

The chain uses TRBV13 and TRBJ2-2; 7 nucleotides match TRBD1. Germline V gives CDR1 PRHDT, CDR2 FYEKMQ (reference sequence). The CDR3 contains 16 residues. Trimming cost V 5 bases and J 1 base; bases outside gene matches: 7. The CDR3 DNA reads as TGTGCCAGCAGCCCCCCCGACAGGGAGAACACCGGGGAGCTGTTTTTT. Translating it yields CASSPPDRENTGELFF.

The chain joins TRBV7-6 to TRBJ1-1, with TRBD1 identical over 7 bases. This CDR3 has 18 residues. Losses at the gene ends were 6 bases for V and 0 bases for J; bases not matched to a gene: 16. Germline CDR1 SGHVS, CDR2 FNYEAQ. This CDR3 is CASRPIDPGDSMNTEAFF. CDR3 sequence (DNA): TGTGCCAGCAGGCCTATCGATCCTGGGGACAGCATGAACACTGAAGCTTTCTTT.

This chain connects TRBV2 to TRBJ2-2, with 10 bases aligning to TRBD1. Germline CDR1 and CDR2: SNHLY and FYNNEI. This CDR3 spans 18 amino acids. Losses at the gene ends were 4 bases for V and 5 bases for J; bases not matched to a gene: 13. The CDR3 DNA sequence: TGTGCCAGCAGTGGAGGCCCTCGCCGGGACAGGGGTACCGGGGAGCTGTTTTTT. This translates into CASSGGPRRDRGTGELFF.

The chain combines TRBV2 with TRBJ2-2; 11 bases line up with TRBD1. The CDR3 has 14 amino acids. V trimming: 9 bases; J trimming: 4 bases; junction bases outside the gene matches: 4. Germline CDR1 is SNHLY and CDR2 is FYNNEI. CDR3 nucleotide sequence: TGTGCCAGGGGGGACAGGGGGACCACCGGGGAGCTGTTTTTT. Residues: CARGDRGTTGELFF.

This chain uses TRBV6-1 with TRBJ2-7; TRBD2 matches 12 bases. The CDR3 consists of 15 residues. Germline V gives CDR1 MNHNS, CDR2 SASEGT. V gave up 1 base and J gave up 5 bases; unmatched junction bases: 3. The DNA for the CDR3 is TGTGCCAGCAGTGAAGTCGGACTAGCGGGGCACGAGCAGTACTTC. Translation: CASSEVGLAGHEQYF.

This chain joins TRBV18 and TRBJ2-2; a possible D gene is TRBD2 (5 bases). The CDR3 runs to 13 residues. V was trimmed by 6 bases and J by 7 bases, leaving 12 bases between them. Germline V CDR1 and CDR2: KGHSH, LQKENI. DNA of the CDR3: TGTGCCAGCTCGTCTGGACTGGGCGGGGAGCTGTTTTTT. Amino acids: CASSSGLGGELFF.

Comment on this clone: An end of the junction does not agree with germline; a read error may underlie this. The CDR3 reads CASSPAGTDHHF. CDR3 bases: TGTGCCAGCTCACCAGCCGGGACAGACCACCACTTC. The rearrangement links TRBV18 to TRBJ2-7; 7 bases are shared with TRBD1. CDR3 size: 12 residues. From germline, CDR1 is KGHSH and CDR2 LQKENI.

The chain uses TRBV9 and TRBJ1-3; possible D gene TRBD1, 5 bases. Trimming removed 3 bases at V and 0 bases at J, with 16 bases between. Germline V gene sequence: CDR1 SGDLS, CDR2 YYNGEE. CDR3 length equals 17 residues. The CDR3 loop is CASSGGVGTGSGNTIYF. The DNA of the CDR3 is TGTGCCAGCAGCGGGGGGGTGGGAACCGGCTCTGGAAACACCATATATTTT.

This rearrangement joins TRBV5-8 to TRBJ1-5; 8 bases align to TRBD1. V shed 4 bases and J 3 bases; nucleotides not matched to a gene: 6. This CDR3 contains 15 residues. Germline lookup yields CDR1 SGHTS and CDR2 YDEGEE. The CDR3 here is CASSRDRGSNQPQHF. The CDR3 bases are TGTGCCAGCAGCCGAGACAGGGGCTCCAATCAGCCCCAGCATTTT.

The chain joins TRBV6-5 to TRBJ1-2; 7 bases match TRBD1. Trimming cost V 7 bases and J 4 bases; bases outside gene matches: 3. This CDR3 has 12 residues. Germline V lookup: CDR1 MNHEY, CDR2 SVGAGI. CDR3 bases: TGTGCCAGCATAGACAGGGCCTATGGCTACACCTTC. Translating it yields CASIDRAYGYTF.

The chain uses TRBV6-5 and TRBJ1-4; TRBD1 matches at 7 bases. V gave up 8 bases and J gave up 5 bases; unmatched junction bases: 5. CDR1 MNHEY and CDR2 SVGAGI come from the germline V gene. This CDR3 spans 13 amino acids. The CDR3, as DNA: TGTGCCAGCGGAGGCAGGGGGAATGAAAAACTGTTTTTT. Protein: CASGGRGNEKLFF.

The V and J genes are TRBV7-3 and TRBJ2-2; D is perhaps TRBD2 (5 bases). Germline CDR1 SGHTA, CDR2 FQGTGA. This CDR3 comprises 12 residues. V lost 5 bases and J 7 bases, leaving 8 bases between the germline ends. CDR3 residues: CASSPDYGELFF. The CDR3 region has the DNA TGTGCCAGCAGCCCCGACTACGGGGAGCTGTTTTTT.

The V gene is TRBV9, the J gene TRBJ1-1; 8 bases line up with TRBD1. V was clipped by 4 bases and J by 1 base; unmatched bases: 6. Germline loops: CDR1 SGDLS, CDR2 YYNGEE. This CDR3 has 15 amino acids. The CDR3 nucleotides read TGTGCCAGCAGCCCCCCGGACAGGGCGAACACTGAAGCTTTCTTT. It encodes CASSPPDRANTEAFF.

This sequence joins TRBV30 and TRBJ1-5; TRBD1 aligns across 9 bases. CDR1 and CDR2 (germline): GTSNPN, SVGIG (reference sequence). With 2 bases clipped from V and 7 bases from J, the junction kept 9 bases outside the gene matches. The CDR3 has 15 amino acids. Here the CDR3 DNA reads TGTGCCTGGAGTATACGGACAGGGGCGGGCCAGCCCCAGCATTTT. This gives the protein CAWSIRTGAGQPQHF.

The V gene is TRBV7-2, the J gene TRBJ2-5, with D tentatively TRBD2 (6 bases). The CDR3 runs to 14 residues. Between the trimmed V and J ends, which lost 5 bases and 4 bases, there was a span of 14 bases. Germline assignment: CDR1 SGHTA and CDR2 FQGNSA. The CDR3 here is CASSRLGGRETQYF. Written as DNA, the CDR3 is TGTGCCAGCAGCCGTTTGGGGGGACGAGAGACCCAGTACTTC.

In the case of this clone: Other DNA sequences in this specimen translate into the identical CDR3. The gene calls are TRBV5-1 and TRBJ2-7; perhaps TRBD1 as D (5 bases). The CDR3 has 15 amino acids. Looked up from germline, CDR1 is SGHRS and CDR2 is YFSETQ. Trimming stripped 5 bases from V and 3 bases from J, with 18 bases between. The CDR3 here is CASSPPGGQGYEQYF. As DNA, the CDR3 is TGCGCCAGCAGTCCCCCAGGCGGACAAGGCTACGAGCAGTACTTC.

The chain employs TRBV30 and TRBJ2-7; weak D call: TRBD2 (6 bases). This CDR3 comprises 13 residues. Trimming stripped 4 bases from V and 1 base from J, with 11 bases between. Per the germline V gene, CDR1 is GTSNPN and CDR2 is SVGIG (reference sequence). The CDR3 here is CAWTNSGSYEQYF. The DNA for the CDR3 is TGTGCCTGGACGAATAGCGGATCCTACGAGCAGTACTTC.

CDR3 in DNA: TGTGCCAGCGGGCCTAGAGCGGGGAACACCGGGGAGCTGTTTTTT. Translated: CASGPRAGNTGELFF. The J gene is TRBJ2-2, the V gene TRBV7-2; TRBD2 is a possible D gene (6 bases). Germline CDR1 reads SGHTA; CDR2 reads FQGNSA. The V and J ends lost 8 bases and 1 base respectively, with 14 bases between them. The CDR3 runs 15 residues.

The rearrangement links TRBV9 to TRBJ2-2; D not certain. The CDR3 sequence is 13 residues long. Germline V CDR1 and CDR2: SGDLS, YYNGEE. V lost 4 bases and J lost 4, with 8 bases in between. CDR3 sequence reads: CASSMAPTGELFF. CDR3 DNA sequence: TGTGCCAGCAGCATGGCTCCCACCGGGGAGCTGTTTTTT.